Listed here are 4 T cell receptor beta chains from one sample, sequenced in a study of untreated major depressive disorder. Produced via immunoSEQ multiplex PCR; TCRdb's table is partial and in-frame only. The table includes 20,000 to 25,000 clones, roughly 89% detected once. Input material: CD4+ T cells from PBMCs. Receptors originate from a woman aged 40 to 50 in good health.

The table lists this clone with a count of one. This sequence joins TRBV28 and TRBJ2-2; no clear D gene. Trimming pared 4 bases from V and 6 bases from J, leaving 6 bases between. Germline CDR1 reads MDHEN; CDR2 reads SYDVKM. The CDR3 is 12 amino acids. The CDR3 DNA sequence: TGTGCCAGCAGTTCTCCTGCCGGGGAGCTGTTTTTT. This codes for CASSSPAGELFF.

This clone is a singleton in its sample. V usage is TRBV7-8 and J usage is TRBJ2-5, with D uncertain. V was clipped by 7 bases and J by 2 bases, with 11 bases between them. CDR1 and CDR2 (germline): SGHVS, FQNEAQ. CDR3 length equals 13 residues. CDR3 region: CASNVDQQETQYF. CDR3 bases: TGTGCCAGCAACGTTGACCAGCAAGAGACCCAGTACTTC.

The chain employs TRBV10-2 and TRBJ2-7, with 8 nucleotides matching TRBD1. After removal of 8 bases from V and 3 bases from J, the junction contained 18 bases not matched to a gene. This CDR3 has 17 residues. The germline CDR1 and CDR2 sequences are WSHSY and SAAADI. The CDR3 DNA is TGCGCCAGCGCGGACAGGGACGCACCCAACCCTTTCTACGAGCAGTACTTC. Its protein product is CASADRDAPNPFYEQYF.

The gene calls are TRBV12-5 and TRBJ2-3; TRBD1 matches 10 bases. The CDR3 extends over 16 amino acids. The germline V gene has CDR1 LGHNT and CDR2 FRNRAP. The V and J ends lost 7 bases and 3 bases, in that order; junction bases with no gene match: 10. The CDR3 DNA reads TGTGCTAGTGAAACCTCGGGACAGGGGAGAACAGATACGCAGTATTTT. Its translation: CASETSGQGRTDTQYF.